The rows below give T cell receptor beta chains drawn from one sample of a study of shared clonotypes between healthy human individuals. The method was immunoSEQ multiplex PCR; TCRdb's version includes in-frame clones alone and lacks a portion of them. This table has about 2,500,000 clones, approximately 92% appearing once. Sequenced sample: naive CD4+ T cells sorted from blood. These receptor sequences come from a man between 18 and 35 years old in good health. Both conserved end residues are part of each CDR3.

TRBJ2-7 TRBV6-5 CASNRGLGGEQYF
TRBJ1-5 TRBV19 CASSIGGAGDYQPQHF
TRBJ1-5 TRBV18 CASSPGRSSNQPQHF
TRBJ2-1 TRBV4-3 CASSQDWGLAGNNEQFF
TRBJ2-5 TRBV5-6 CASSFDSQETQYF
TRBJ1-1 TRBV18 CASSPVSDTEAFF
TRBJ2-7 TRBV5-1 CASSLVPPSYEQYF
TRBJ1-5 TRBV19 CASSIGGVVGGRAHF
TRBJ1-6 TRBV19 CASSMGNSPLHF
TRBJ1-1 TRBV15 CATSRDYLNTEAFF
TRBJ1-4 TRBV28 CASSPTQMEKLFF
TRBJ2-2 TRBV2 CASSESNTGELFF
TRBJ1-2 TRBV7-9 CASSLDNYGYGYTF
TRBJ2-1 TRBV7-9 CASSLGMSSGTPGNEQFF
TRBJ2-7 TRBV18 CASSPGTGAYEQYF
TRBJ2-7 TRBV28 CATVGGGTGIYEQYF
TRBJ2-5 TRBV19 CASSGTGKETQYF
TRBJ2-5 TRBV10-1 CASSGTPKETQYF
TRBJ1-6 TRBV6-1 CASGTEYNSPLHF
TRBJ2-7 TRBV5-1 CASSFGVTGGLYEQYF
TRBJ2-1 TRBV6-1 CASSEPQFF
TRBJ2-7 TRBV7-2 CASSSPPGASLF
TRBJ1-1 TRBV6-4 CARWQLTFF
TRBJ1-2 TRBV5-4 CASSPGGGDSTYGYTF
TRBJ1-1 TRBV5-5 CASSLAGSTQNTEAFF
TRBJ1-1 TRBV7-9 CASSLEGLENTEAFF
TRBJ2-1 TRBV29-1 CSVAGTATYNEQFF
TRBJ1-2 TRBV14 CASSPGDYGYTF
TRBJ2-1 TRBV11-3 CASSLRLAGNNEQFF
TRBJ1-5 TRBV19 CASSINEGARNQPQHF
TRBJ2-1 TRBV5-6 CASQGSGAQFF
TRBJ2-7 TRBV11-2 CASSLEGWYEQYF
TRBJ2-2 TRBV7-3 CASRGQGYTGELFF
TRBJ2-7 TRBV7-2 CASSWTSGTGGEQYF
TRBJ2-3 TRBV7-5 CARSLPGRSTDTQYF
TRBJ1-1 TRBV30 CAWAGSLNTEAFF
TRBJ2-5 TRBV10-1 CASSESLASRETQYF
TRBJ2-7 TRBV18 CASSPLGGQETYEQYF
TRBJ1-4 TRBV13 CASSATAVLKGLNEKLFF
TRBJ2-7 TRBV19 CASSIQGLVGEQYF
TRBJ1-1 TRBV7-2 CASSLPGREAFF
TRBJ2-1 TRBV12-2 CASRLLTSGGKFF
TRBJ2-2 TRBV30 CAWNPGQLTPNTGELFF
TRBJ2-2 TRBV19 CASTRTANTGELFF
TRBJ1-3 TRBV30 CAWSTRTGGAGNTIYF
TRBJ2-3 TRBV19 CASSIWGLGADTQYF